Sequencing of this T cell receptor (beta chain) was carried out in a study of cytomegalovirus exposure and HLA in healthy donors. Findings of the study overall: HLA alleles showed associations with 16,951 TCR beta sequences in a later analysis, at a 0.05 false discovery rate. A later analysis found common viral pathogens apparently linked to several of the most significant clusters.

PCR used 60 Vbeta primers and 13 Jbeta primers. Generated by immunoSEQ multiplex PCR, the TCRdb table keeps only in-frame clones and is missing some. Among tens of thousands of clones listed, about 80% were seen once. The CDR3 has 12 residues. Germline V gene sequence: CDR1 MNHEY, CDR2 SVGAGI. This clone has only a few counts. Its antigen is currently unknown. Compared with germline, one end of the junction differs, possibly owing to a read error. The sample comprised PBMCs. This TCR was recovered from a man aged 35 to 55 in good health and CMV-seronegative. The chain links TRBV6-5 to TRBJ1-5; 7 bases agree with TRBD1. The CDR3 protein is CASSDPAGTAFF. DNA of the CDR3: TGTGCCAGCAGTGACCCCGCCGGGACAGCATTTTTT.